This T cell receptor beta chain is drawn from a study of blood T cell repertoires in COVID-19. Across the study: Samples came from the United States, Italy and Spain, spanning acute and convalescent COVID-19. From T cells, B-cell-depleted T cells, or PBMCs came the material, which was cDNA or gDNA.

The CDR3 runs 15 residues. V lost 4 bases, J lost 0 bases, and 12 bases lay in between. Germline CDR1 is ENHRY and CDR2 is SYGVKD. Per the authors' pipeline: Quantification of nucleated cells was approximated via reference gene primer amplification. The data were produced by immunoSEQ multiplex PCR, yet TCRdb's version contains in-frame clones alone and is incomplete. V, J and clone size reflect that table, while D and trimming were determined from the DNA. The table records about 180,000 clones, 84% of them present only once. The source is a human donor in a cohort sampled during active COVID-19. The chain is built from TRBV10-3 and TRBJ1-1; D uncertain. The sequencing sample was made of peripheral blood. In nucleotides, the CDR3 is TGTGCCATCAGTGTTGGGCAGACCCTGAACACTGAAGCTTTCTTT. Translating gives CAISVGQTLNTEAFF.